The text below deals with one TCR beta chain. The antigen this receptor binds is unknown. No base-level quality is on record; no much larger clone is a single base apart. These data come from a study of shared clonotypes between healthy human individuals (dated by TCRdb to 2018 to 2020). Background on the whole study: Three men and two women, aged 18 to 49 years, made up the cohort. Blood TCR repertoires of five healthy adults were deeply sequenced to estimate repertoire size and the extent of clonotype sharing between individuals. Different laboratories and diverse techniques were used to prepare libraries and sequence TCR repertoires, to increase sequencing depth and limit assay-specific biases. Between about 0.85 and 10 billion PBMCs per donor were obtained by leukapheresis. For each donor, CD4 naive and CD4 memory were each run on three plates, CD8 naive on two plates, and CD8 memory on one plate. Overall study results and their limits: Estimated clonotype richness was generally larger for naive than for memory subsets. Sampling was restricted to blood, and TCR repertoires in tissues likely differ from the TCR repertoires found in blood. Incomplete sequencing was indicated by rarefaction of sorted-subset datasets, despite the large sequencing depth. Pairwise subsampling led to the expectation that sequencing depth would affect the degree of clonotype sharing among donors. The genetic and exposure-history diversity represented was limited by the small number of donors. Higher generation probabilities were observed for clonotypes shared by all four sorted-subset donors than for non-shared clonotypes. About 5% of naive CD4, 3.5% of naive CD8, about 2.4% of memory CD4, and roughly 0.4% of memory CD8 clonotypes were shared across several donors.

Reading from cysteine to phenylalanine, the CDR3 counts 16 amino acids. Only the CDR3 part of the read is kept: 48 bases, read in frame from the first base. The germline V gene gives CDR1 as SGHDN and CDR2 as FVKESK. V is pared back by 1 base and J by 7 bases, with 19 bases lying between the germline termini. Donors were healthy HIV-negative adults with no recently reported acute infections or vaccinations. Only Caucasian adults living in Nashville, Tennessee, USA were represented among the donors. CD4+ T cells were enriched by magnetic negative selection; naive cells were then positively selected on CD45RA, and the negative fraction formed the memory subset. Blood was collected by leukapheresis, and PBMCs were isolated by Ficoll-Histopaque density gradient centrifugation and then cryopreserved in liquid nitrogen vapor phase. Purity and quantity of every magnetically sorted T cell population were checked by analytical flow cytometry. Each sorted fraction had its genomic DNA isolated and then quantified by UV absorbance on a Nanodrop 2000c.

Using the deep immunoSEQ assay, TCR CDR3 regions were amplified from genomic DNA by multiplex PCR. For each cell subset, the extracted genomic DNA was distributed evenly across all wells of several immunoSEQ 96-well plates, and each plate served as one replicate. For sorted subsets, around 200 ng genomic DNA, equal to approximately 30,000 T cell genomes, was loaded into each replicate PCR. The purified libraries were quantified using a Qubit 3.0 fluorometer, sized with a Bioanalyzer 2100, and then quantified again using the KAPA Library Quantification kit. Every immunoSEQ 96-well plate was sequenced on a separate single-read 150-cycle Illumina NextSeq 550 flow cell. Per the authors' processing: The immunoSEQ output contained only junctional sequences without quality scores, so filtering could not match that applied to full-length reads. To assign V/J genes and CDR3, sequences were annotated using PyIR, a Python wrapper for IgBLAST v1.9, with IMGT germline references. Reads with weak V/J assignments (E-value above 1e-6), missing CDR3, stop codons, out-of-frame junctions, or ambiguous translated residues were removed. V3J clonotypes were defined by identical inferred V gene, J gene, and CDR3 amino acid sequence. To compute the percentage overlap between repertoires, the number of shared unique clonotypes was divided by the size of the smaller repertoire. RTK rarefaction, the Chao1 estimator, and Recon v2.1 estimates of unobserved clonotypes were used to assess repertoire richness. For all TCRbeta clonotypes obtained by the gDNA method from several donors, generation probabilities were computed with OLGA. Drawn from immuneACCESS, this table holds only the in-frame rearrangements with V and J called that TCRdb kept. Clones are partly lost; checked studies trace under half to an unresolved V gene and leave the rest unexplained. V and J calls plus clone size are reproduced from that table; the DNA served to infer D and trimming. Counted in this sample were 2,100,000 or so clones; approximately 96% of them appeared once. The top ten constitute approximately 0.13% of the sample.

This receptor was taken from a man younger than 30 in good health. This chain is built from TRBV14 and TRBJ1-2, with a weak D call of TRBD1 (5 bases match). Sequencing used naive CD4+ T cells sorted from blood. The cell subset or site label for this specimen denotes: CD45RA+ positively selected. The CDR3 corresponds to CASSQVPGTSLLGYTF. DNA sequence: TGTGCCAGCAGCCAAGTCCCCGGGACTAGCCTCCTTGGCTACACCTTC. The CDR3, completed at both ends by the reference TRBV14 and TRBJ1-2 genes, gives the full variable domain EAGVTQFPSHSVIEKGQTVTLRCDPISGHDNLYWYRRVMGKEIKFLLHFVKESKQDESGMPNNRFLAERTGGTYSTLKVQPAELEDSGVYFCASSQVPGTSLLGYTFGSGTRLTVV.